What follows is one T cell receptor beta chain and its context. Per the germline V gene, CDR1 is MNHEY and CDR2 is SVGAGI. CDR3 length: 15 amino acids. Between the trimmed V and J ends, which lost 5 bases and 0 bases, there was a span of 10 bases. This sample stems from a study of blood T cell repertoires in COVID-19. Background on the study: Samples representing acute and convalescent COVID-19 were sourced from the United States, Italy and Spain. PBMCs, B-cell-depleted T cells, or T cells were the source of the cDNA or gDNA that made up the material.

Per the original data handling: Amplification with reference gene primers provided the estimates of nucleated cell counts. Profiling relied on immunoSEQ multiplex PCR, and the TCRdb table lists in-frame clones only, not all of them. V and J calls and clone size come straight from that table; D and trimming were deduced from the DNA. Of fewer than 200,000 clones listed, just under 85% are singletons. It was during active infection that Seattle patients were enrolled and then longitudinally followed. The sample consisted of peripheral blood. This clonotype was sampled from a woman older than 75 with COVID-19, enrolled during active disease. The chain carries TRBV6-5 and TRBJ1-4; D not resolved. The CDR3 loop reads CASSNGVATNEKLFF. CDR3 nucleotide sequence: TGTGCCAGCAGTAACGGGGTTGCAACTAATGAAAAACTGTTTTTT.